This passage covers 24 T cell receptor beta chains from one sample sequenced in a study of identical twins. In TCRdb, the 5' RACE reads were re-called with MiXCR into one record per CDR3 protein. Of 400,000 to 500,000 distinct CDR3 sequences in the sample, around 18% were seen once. Sequencing was performed on naive T cells sorted from blood. The receptors derive from a man over 45 in good health.

The V gene is TRBV4-2, the J gene TRBJ2-1, with D hard to call. This CDR3 region has 14 residues. The V end lost 4 bases, the J end lost 8 bases, and 15 bases lay between the germline ends. Looked up from germline, CDR1 is LGHNA and CDR2 is YNFKEQ. The chain's CDR3 is CASSPARSRDEQFF. The CDR3 nucleotides read TGTGCCAGCAGCCCGGCGAGGTCCCGCGATGAGCAGTTCTTC.

This clonotype was seen ten or more times. V is TRBV6-2 or TRBV6-3 and J is TRBJ1-1, with a tentative D call TRBD1 (5 bases). Germline values: CDR1 MNHEY, CDR2 SVGEGT. The CDR3 totals 13 residues. Between the trimmed V and J ends, which lost 0 bases and 7 bases, there was a span of 9 bases. DNA for the CDR3: TGTGCCAGCAGTTACTCGTCGGGGCTTGAAGCTTTCTTT. As protein: CASSYSSGLEAFF.

V usage is TRBV10-3 and J usage is TRBJ2-3; D uncertain. From germline, CDR1 is ENHRY and CDR2 SYGVKD. V was shortened by 5 bases and J by 3 bases, with 6 bases between the two germline ends. The CDR3 extends over 12 amino acids. DNA for the CDR3: TGTGCCATCAGTAGTGCAACAGATACGCAGTATTTT. It specifies CAISSATDTQYF.

This clonotype was detected a few times. J is TRBJ2-7 and V is TRBV7-2; D is perhaps TRBD1 or TRBD2 (5 bases each). CDR1 is SGHTA and CDR2 is FQGNSA in the germline V gene. This CDR3 has 13 amino acids. V was clipped by 5 bases and J by 2 bases, with 10 bases between them. The CDR3 protein is CASSRDLAYEQYF. CDR3 sequence (DNA): TGTGCCAGCAGCCGGGACCTAGCCTACGAGCAGTACTTC. Full variable domain (missing parts from reference TRBV7-2 and TRBJ2-7): GAGVSQSPSNKVTEKGKDVELRCDPISGHTALYWYRQSLGQGLEFLIYFQGNSAPDKSGLPSDRFSAERTGGSVSTLTIQRTQQEDSAVYLCASSRDLAYEQYFGPGTRLTVT.

This clonotype was seen only a few times. The chain recombines TRBV7-3 with TRBJ2-3; D is possibly TRBD1 (5 bases). This CDR3 spans 15 amino acids. V was trimmed by 1 base and J by 2 bases, leaving 10 bases between them. CDR1 and CDR2 from the germline V gene are SGHTA and FQGTGA. CDR3 DNA sequence: TGTGCCAGCAGCTTAATGGGGCGGACCACAGATACGCAGTATTTT. The encoded protein is CASSLMGRTTDTQYF.

A few counts support this clonotype. The DNA for the CDR3 is TGCGCCAGCAGCTTAGGACAGGCCTCCTACGAGCAGTACTTC. It yields the protein CASSLGQASYEQYF. V usage is TRBV5-1 and J usage is TRBJ2-7, with 7 nucleotides matching TRBD1. Germline V lookup: CDR1 SGHRS, CDR2 YFSETQ. Losses at the gene ends were 2 bases for V and 0 bases for J; bases not matched to a gene: 2. CDR3 length: 14 residues.

The chain couples TRBV6-2 or TRBV6-3 to TRBJ2-2; D may correspond to TRBD1 or TRBD2 (5 bases each). CDR1 and CDR2 from the germline V gene are MNHEY and SVGEGT. V lost 2 bases, J lost 9 bases, and 13 bases lay in between. This CDR3 is built from 14 residues. DNA for the CDR3: TGTGCCAGCAGTTACGGGACCTCGAAAAGGGAGCTGTTTTTT. Amino acid sequence: CASSYGTSKRELFF.

The CDR3 sequence: CASSFDWGYNEQFF. DNA of the CDR3: TGTGCCAGCAGTTTCGATTGGGGCTACAATGAGCAGTTCTTC. The chain carries TRBV27 and TRBJ2-1; D not resolved. This CDR3 spans 14 amino acids. Trimming pared 3 bases from V and 3 bases from J, leaving 9 bases between. From germline, CDR1 is MNHEY and CDR2 SMNVEV (reference sequence).

A few counts support this clonotype. Written as DNA, the CDR3 is TGTGCCACCGATCAAGGGGGGGCCTTCAATGAGCAGTTCTTC. This translates into CATDQGGAFNEQFF. The rearrangement joins TRBV15 to TRBJ2-1, with D tentatively TRBD2 (7 bases). CDR1 and CDR2 from the germline V gene are LNHNV and YYDKDF (reference sequence). V was shortened by 8 bases and J by 6 bases, with 17 bases between the two germline ends. CDR3 size: 14 residues. The variable domain in full, completed from reference TRBV15 and TRBJ2-1, reads DAMVIQNPRYQVTQFGKPVTLSCSQTLNHNVMYWYQQKSSQAPKLLFHYYDKDFNNEADTPDNFQSRRPNTSFCFLDIRSPGLGDTAMYLCATDQGGAFNEQFFGPGTRLTVL.

The chain links TRBV20-1 to TRBJ1-1; D call uncertain. Trimming shortened V by 0 bases and J by 1 base, and 12 bases separated the two germline ends. Germline CDR1 is DFQATT and CDR2 is SNEGSKA (reference sequence). The CDR3 has 15 residues. CDR3 nucleotides: TGCAGTGCTAGAGAGAGTGAGGGTTGGAACACTGAAGCTTTCTTT. This encodes CSARESEGWNTEAFF.

This clonotype was observed a handful of times. This chain joins TRBV27 and TRBJ1-1; no reliable D call. V dropped 4 bases and J dropped 1 base, with 10 bases sitting between them. The CDR3 runs 14 residues. From germline, CDR1 is MNHEY and CDR2 SMNVEV (reference sequence). CDR3 DNA: TGTGCCAGCAGTTCCAGGCAATGGAACACTGAAGCTTTCTTT. Protein product: CASSSRQWNTEAFF.

This clonotype has only a few counts. The chain couples TRBV2 to TRBJ1-5, with TRBD1 as a possible D gene (6 bases). The CDR3 is 16 amino acids. The V gene's germline CDR1 is SNHLY and CDR2 FYNNEI. V was shortened by 3 bases and J by 1 base, with 13 bases between the two germline ends. Here the CDR3 reads CASSDSTGLSNQPQHF. The CDR3 nucleotides are TGTGCCAGCAGTGATTCCACAGGGTTGAGCAATCAGCCCCAGCATTTT. Together with reference TRBV2 and TRBJ1-5, the CDR3 gives the full variable domain: EPEVTQTPSHQVTQMGQEVILRCVPISNHLYFYWYRQILGQKVEFLVSFYNNEISEKSEIFDDQFSVERPDGSNFTLKIRSTKLEDSAMYFCASSDSTGLSNQPQHFGDGTRLSIL.

This clonotype has just a few counts. J is TRBJ2-7 and V is TRBV5-1; D is possibly TRBD1 or TRBD2 (5 bases each). The CDR3 spans 12 residues. Trimming stripped 4 bases from V and 2 bases from J, with 7 bases between. Germline CDR1 and CDR2: SGHRS and YFSETQ. The CDR3 DNA is TGCGCCAGCAGCGGGGGAACCTACGAGCAGTACTTC. It yields the protein CASSGGTYEQYF.

This clonotype has just a few counts. J is TRBJ2-7 and V is TRBV4-3; 11 bases agree with TRBD2. The CDR3 spans 16 residues. V lost 0 bases and J lost 5; bases outside the gene matches: 6. The germline CDR1 and CDR2 sequences are LGHNA and YSLEER. The chain's CDR3 is CASSQDSLAGVHEQYF. Written as DNA, the CDR3 is TGCGCCAGCAGCCAAGACTCACTAGCGGGAGTGCACGAGCAGTACTTC.

This clonotype was seen only a few times. This chain joins TRBV7-6 and TRBJ2-5; the D gene is possibly TRBD2 (6 bases). CDR1 and CDR2 (germline): SGHVS, FNYEAQ. The CDR3 covers 16 residues. Trimming stripped 8 bases from V and 1 base from J, with 20 bases between. The CDR3, as DNA: TGTGCCAGCGCCCCCGGAATGGACTACTTCCAAGAGACCCAGTACTTC. It codes for CASAPGMDYFQETQYF.

In this sample, this clonotype turned up a few times. V and J are TRBV5-1 and TRBJ2-2, with D perhaps TRBD1 (6 bases). Germline CDR1 SGHRS, CDR2 YFSETQ. There are 13 residues in the CDR3. Trimming pared 4 bases from V and 6 bases from J, leaving 10 bases between. CDR3 coding DNA: TGCGCCAGCAGCAGAACAGGGTCCGGGGAGCTGTTTTTT. Its translation: CASSRTGSGELFF. The whole variable domain, filled in from reference TRBV5-1 and TRBJ2-2, reads KAGVTQTPRYLIKTRGQQVTLSCSPISGHRSVSWYQQTPGQGLQFLFEYFSETQRNKGNFPGRFSGRQFSNSRSEMNVSTLELGDSALYLCASSRTGSGELFFGEGSRLTVL.

The V gene is TRBV24-1, the J gene TRBJ2-6, with D unclear. The CDR3 spans 13 residues. V was pared by 8 bases and J by 2 bases, with 6 bases between. Germline V gene lookup returns CDR1 KGHDR and CDR2 SFDVKD. This CDR3 reads CATISPGANVLTF. The CDR3 bases are TGTGCCACCATTTCCCCTGGGGCCAACGTCCTGACTTTC.

This clonotype showed up just a few times. V gene TRBV7-2 combines with J gene TRBJ2-7; TRBD1 might be the D (5 bases). Trimming took 5 bases from V and 3 from J, leaving 11 bases between them. Germline CDR1 SGHTA, CDR2 FQGNSA. This CDR3 contains 13 residues. CDR3 coding DNA: TGTGCCAGCAGCCAATGGCAGGGCTACGAGCAGTACTTC. Translation: CASSQWQGYEQYF.

This clonotype was seen only a few times. The V call is TRBV10-3, the J call TRBJ1-6, with 7 bases that match TRBD1. The junction had 5 bases not matched to a gene; V was cut back by 7 bases and J by 5 bases. Germline CDR1 ENHRY, CDR2 SYGVKD. CDR3 length equals 14 residues. The CDR3 region is CAINSGGNNSPLHF. The CDR3 nucleotides read TGTGCCATCAATTCAGGGGGGAATAATTCACCCCTCCACTTT.

This rearrangement joins TRBV7-9 to TRBJ1-6; 7 nucleotides match TRBD1. Germline trimming cut 4 bases from V and 7 bases from J; bases unmatched to any gene: 7. CDR1 SEHNR and CDR2 FQNEAQ come from the germline V gene (reference sequence). The CDR3 contains 15 residues. DNA of the CDR3: TGTGCCAGCAGCTCGGGGGACAGTTTGAATTCACCCCTCCACTTT. Protein: CASSSGDSLNSPLHF.

The CDR3 reads CASSPGTGAGEGPQHF. The CDR3 nucleotides read TGTGCCAGCAGCCCAGGGACAGGGGCGGGTGAAGGGCCCCAGCATTTT. V is TRBV7-2 and J is TRBJ1-5; 10 bases are shared with TRBD1. The junction had 13 bases not matched to a gene; V was cut back by 5 bases and J by 9 bases. This CDR3 is built from 16 residues. CDR1 and CDR2 from the germline V gene are SGHTA and FQGNSA.

This clonotype was seen more than once but under ten times. The chain links TRBV4-1 to TRBJ2-3, with D perhaps given as TRBD1 or TRBD2 (5 bases each). This CDR3 is 16 amino acids long. CDR1 and CDR2 from the germline V gene are MGHRA and YSYEKL. V dropped 3 bases and J dropped 5 bases, with 18 bases sitting between them. The CDR3 spells CASSHLVIGGRDTQYF. The CDR3 bases are TGCGCCAGCAGCCATCTAGTTATTGGGGGAAGAGATACGCAGTATTTT.

This chain uses TRBV12-3 or TRBV12-4 with TRBJ2-1; 15 bases match TRBD2. This CDR3 spans 15 amino acids. Trimming removed 6 bases from V and 10 bases from J; junction bases left unmatched: 7. In DNA, the CDR3 is TGTGCCAGCAGCCAAGGACTAGCGGGGGGGAGGGAGCAGTTCTTC. Translation: CASSQGLAGGREQFF.

The rearrangement uses TRBV28 and TRBJ2-1; D remains ambiguous. Deletions cut 6 bases from V and 9 bases from J, with 9 bases between. The length of the CDR3 is 11 residues. The germline V gene encodes CDR1 MDHEN and CDR2 SYDVKM. The CDR3: CASRWIGEQFF. DNA of the CDR3: TGTGCCAGCAGATGGATAGGTGAGCAGTTCTTC.